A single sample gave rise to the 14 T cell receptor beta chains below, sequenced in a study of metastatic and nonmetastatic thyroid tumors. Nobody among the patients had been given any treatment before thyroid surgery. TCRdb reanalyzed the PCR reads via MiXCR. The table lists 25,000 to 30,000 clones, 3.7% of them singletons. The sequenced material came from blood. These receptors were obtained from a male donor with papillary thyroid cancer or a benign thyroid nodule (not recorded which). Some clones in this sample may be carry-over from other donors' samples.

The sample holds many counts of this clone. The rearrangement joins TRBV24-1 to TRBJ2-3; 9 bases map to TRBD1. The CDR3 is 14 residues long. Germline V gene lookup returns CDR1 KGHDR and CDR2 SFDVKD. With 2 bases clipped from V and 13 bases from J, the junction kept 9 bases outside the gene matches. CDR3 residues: CATSDSNPGQGEYF. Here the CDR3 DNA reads TGTGCCACCAGTGATTCGAATCCGGGACAGGGCGAGTATTTT.

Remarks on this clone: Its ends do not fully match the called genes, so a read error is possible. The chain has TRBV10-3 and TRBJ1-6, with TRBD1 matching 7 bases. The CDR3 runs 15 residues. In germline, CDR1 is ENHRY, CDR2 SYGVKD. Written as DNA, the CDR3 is TGTACCATCAGTGCGGGACAGCCTTATAACTCACCCCTCCAGTTT. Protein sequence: CTISAGQPYNSPLQF.

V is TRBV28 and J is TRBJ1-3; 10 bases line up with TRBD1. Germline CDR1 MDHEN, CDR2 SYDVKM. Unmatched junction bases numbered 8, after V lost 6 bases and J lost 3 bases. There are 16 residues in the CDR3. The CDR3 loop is CASRRDRGRFGNTIYF. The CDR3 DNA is TGTGCCAGCAGAAGGGACAGGGGCCGCTTTGGAAACACCATATATTTT.

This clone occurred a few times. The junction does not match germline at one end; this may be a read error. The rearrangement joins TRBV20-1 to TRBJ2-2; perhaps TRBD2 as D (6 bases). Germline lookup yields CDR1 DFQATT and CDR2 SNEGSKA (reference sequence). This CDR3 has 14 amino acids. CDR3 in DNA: TGCAGTGCTAGGAACTGGCCCCTACCCGGGGGGCTGTTTTTT. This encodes CSARNWPLPGGLFF.

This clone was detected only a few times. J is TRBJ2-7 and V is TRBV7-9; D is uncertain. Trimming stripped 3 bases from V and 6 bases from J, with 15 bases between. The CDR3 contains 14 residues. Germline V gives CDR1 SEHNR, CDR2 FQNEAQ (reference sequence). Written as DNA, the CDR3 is TGTGCCAGCAGCTTCGAGACTTCTAGGGCCGAGCAGTACTTC. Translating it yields CASSFETSRAEQYF.

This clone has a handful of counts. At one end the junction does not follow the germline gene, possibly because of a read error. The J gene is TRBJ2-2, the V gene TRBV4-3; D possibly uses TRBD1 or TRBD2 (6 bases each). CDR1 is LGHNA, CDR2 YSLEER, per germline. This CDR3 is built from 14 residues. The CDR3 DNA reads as TGCGCCAGCAGCCAAGATAGGGGGTCCCGGGAGCTGTTCTTT. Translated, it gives CASSQDRGSRELFF.

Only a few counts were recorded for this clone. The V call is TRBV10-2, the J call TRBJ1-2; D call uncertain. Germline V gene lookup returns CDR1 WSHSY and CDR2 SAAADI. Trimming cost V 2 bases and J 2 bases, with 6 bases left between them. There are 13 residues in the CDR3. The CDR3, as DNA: TGCGCCAGCAGTGAGACTGGGAACTATGGCTACACCTTC. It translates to CASSETGNYGYTF.

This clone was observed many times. This chain's CDR3 is CAWSGGLPNEQFF. CDR3 in DNA: TGTGCCTGGAGTGGGGGCCTCCCCAATGAGCAGTTCTTC. The chain links TRBV30 to TRBJ2-1; tentatively, D is TRBD1 (5 bases). Germline V gene data show CDR1 as GTSNPN and CDR2 as SVGIG (reference sequence). This CDR3 comprises 13 residues. V lost 1 base, J lost 6 bases, and 10 bases lay in between.

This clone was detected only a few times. The DNA for the CDR3 is TGTGCCAGAAGTCGGGGGGTCCATCAAGAAGAGCAGTACTTC. As protein: CARSRGVHQEEQYF. V is TRBV28 and J is TRBJ2-7, with 7 bases lining up with TRBD2. Germline V CDR1 and CDR2: MDHEN, SYDVKM. The CDR3 has 14 amino acids. V dropped 9 bases and J dropped 7; count of bases not matched to a gene: 15.

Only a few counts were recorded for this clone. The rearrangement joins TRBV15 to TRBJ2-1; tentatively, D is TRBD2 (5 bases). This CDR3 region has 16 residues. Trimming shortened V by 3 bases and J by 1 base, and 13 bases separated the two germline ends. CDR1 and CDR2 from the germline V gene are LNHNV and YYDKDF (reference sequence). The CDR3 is CATSSGLLVSYNEQFF. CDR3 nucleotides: TGTGCCACCAGCAGCGGACTGTTGGTATCCTACAATGAGCAGTTCTTC.

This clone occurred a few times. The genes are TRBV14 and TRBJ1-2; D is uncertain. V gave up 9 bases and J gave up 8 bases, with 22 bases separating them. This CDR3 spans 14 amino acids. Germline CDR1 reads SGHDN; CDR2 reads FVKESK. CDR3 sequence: CARSDRTSSPGYTF. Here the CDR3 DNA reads TGTGCCAGAAGCGACCGGACCTCGTCGCCCGGCTACACCTTC.

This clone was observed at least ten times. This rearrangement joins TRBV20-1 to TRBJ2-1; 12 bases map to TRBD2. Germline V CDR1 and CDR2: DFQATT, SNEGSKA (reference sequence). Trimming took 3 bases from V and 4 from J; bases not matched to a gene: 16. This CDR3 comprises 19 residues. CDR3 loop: CSASSSGRALGNAYNEQFF. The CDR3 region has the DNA TGCAGTGCTAGCTCTAGCGGGAGGGCCCTCGGGAATGCATACAATGAGCAGTTCTTC.

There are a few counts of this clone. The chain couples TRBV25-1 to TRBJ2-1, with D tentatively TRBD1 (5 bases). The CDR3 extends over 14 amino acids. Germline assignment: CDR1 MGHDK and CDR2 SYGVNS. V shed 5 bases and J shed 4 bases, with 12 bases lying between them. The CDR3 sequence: CASSKKGLYNEQFF. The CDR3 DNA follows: TGTGCCAGCAGTAAGAAGGGGCTATACAATGAGCAGTTCTTC.

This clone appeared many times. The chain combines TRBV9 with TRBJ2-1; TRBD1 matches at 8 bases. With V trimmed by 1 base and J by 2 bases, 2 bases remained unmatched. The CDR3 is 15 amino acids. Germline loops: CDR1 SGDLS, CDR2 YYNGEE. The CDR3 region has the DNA TGTGCCAGCAGCGTACAGGGGGCCACCTACAATGAGCAGTTCTTC. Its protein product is CASSVQGATYNEQFF.